This is a list of T cell receptor beta chains from one sample in a study of regulatory T cells in long-lasting Graves disease. Each CDR3 protein is one row after TCRdb ran MiXCR on the multiplex PCR reads. The data show 350,000 to 500,000 distinct CDR3 sequences, under 25% seen once. This material consisted of peripheral blood mononuclear cells (PBMCs), taken when the disease was refractory, from a patient treated with antithyroid drugs. These receptors all stem from a female donor with Graves disease. Both conserved end residues are part of each CDR3. Each record gives: V gene, D gene, clone size, J gene, CDR3 DNA, CDR3 protein. D genes are given only for firm matches. The size field is filled for only some rows; it gives once, few, many or a size class.

v_call: TRBV2
d_call: NA
clone_size: many
j_call: TRBJ1-5
cdr3_nt: TGTGCCAGCAATGATAACGGGGTGGATCAACCCCAGCATTTT
cdr3_aa: CASNDNGVDQPQHF

v_call: TRBV7-2
d_call: TRBD2
clone_size: NA
j_call: TRBJ2-7
cdr3_nt: TGTGCCAGCAGCTTAGCACTAGCGGAGTTCTACGAGCAGTACTTC
cdr3_aa: CASSLALAEFYEQYF

v_call: TRBV30
d_call: TRBD1
clone_size: few
j_call: TRBJ1-5
cdr3_nt: TGTGCCTGGAGTACAGGGGCAGGAAATCAGCCCCAGCATTTT
cdr3_aa: CAWSTGAGNQPQHF

v_call: TRBV20-1
d_call: NA
clone_size: once
j_call: TRBJ2-7
cdr3_nt: TGCAGTGCTAGTCAAGGACCGCGATACGAGCAGTACTTC
cdr3_aa: CSASQGPRYEQYF

v_call: TRBV30
d_call: NA
clone_size: NA
j_call: TRBJ1-1
cdr3_nt: TGTGCCTGGAGTCGGTCGGAGAACACTGAAGCTTTCTTT
cdr3_aa: CAWSRSENTEAFF

v_call: TRBV20-1
d_call: NA
clone_size: NA
j_call: TRBJ1-1
cdr3_nt: TGCAGTGCCCCCCGGGCCCTGAACACTGAAGCTTTCTTT
cdr3_aa: CSAPRALNTEAFF

v_call: TRBV3-1
d_call: NA
clone_size: NA
j_call: TRBJ2-2
cdr3_nt: TGTGCCAGCGGCCAAGATCCCAGGGCCGGGGAGCTGTTTTTT
cdr3_aa: CASGQDPRAGELFF

v_call: TRBV5-1
d_call: NA
clone_size: few
j_call: TRBJ1-1
cdr3_nt: TGCGCCAGCAGCTTGGGGTTCGGGGTGGGTAACACTGAAGCTTTCTTT
cdr3_aa: CASSLGFGVGNTEAFF

v_call: TRBV6-6
d_call: NA
clone_size: NA
j_call: TRBJ1-3
cdr3_nt: TGTGCCAGCAGTTACTCGATGGATTGGTCTGGAAACACCATATATTTT
cdr3_aa: CASSYSMDWSGNTIYF

v_call: TRBV7-9
d_call: TRBD1
clone_size: many
j_call: TRBJ1-5
cdr3_nt: TGTGCCAGCAGCTTCGGACAGGGGGATCAGCCCCAGCATTTT
cdr3_aa: CASSFGQGDQPQHF

v_call: TRBV12-3/TRBV12-4
d_call: NA
clone_size: many
j_call: TRBJ1-1
cdr3_nt: TGTGCCAGCAGTTTATCGTTTTATGCTTTCTTT
cdr3_aa: CASSLSFYAFF

v_call: TRBV6-1
d_call: TRBD2
clone_size: few
j_call: TRBJ2-5
cdr3_nt: TGTGCCAGCAGTAGACTAGCGGGAGGGACGGAGACCCAGTACTTC
cdr3_aa: CASSRLAGGTETQYF

v_call: TRBV19
d_call: TRBD1
clone_size: few
j_call: TRBJ2-5
cdr3_nt: TGTGCCAGTAGTATATGGGACAGTCAAGAGACCCAGTACTTC
cdr3_aa: CASSIWDSQETQYF

v_call: TRBV13
d_call: NA
clone_size: NA
j_call: TRBJ2-2
cdr3_nt: TGTGCCAGCAGCTCGGGAGAGGACACCGGGGAGCTGTTTTTT
cdr3_aa: CASSSGEDTGELFF

v_call: TRBV3-1
d_call: NA
clone_size: NA
j_call: TRBJ1-1
cdr3_nt: TGTGCCAGCAGCCAGCCAGGGACGGTGAACACTGAAGCTTTCTTT
cdr3_aa: CASSQPGTVNTEAFF

v_call: TRBV2
d_call: TRBD2
clone_size: many
j_call: TRBJ2-1
cdr3_nt: TGTGCCAGCAGCCCGGGACTAGCGCCTTACAATGAGCAGTTCTTC
cdr3_aa: CASSPGLAPYNEQFF

v_call: TRBV20-1
d_call: NA
clone_size: few
j_call: TRBJ1-5
cdr3_nt: TGCAGTGCTAGCGTACAGGAGATTTATCAGCCCCAGCATTTT
cdr3_aa: CSASVQEIYQPQHF

v_call: TRBV6-1
d_call: TRBD1
clone_size: many
j_call: TRBJ1-4
cdr3_nt: TGTGCCAGCAGCCCATTTAGGGACAGTCGTTATGAAAAACTGTTTTTT
cdr3_aa: CASSPFRDSRYEKLFF

v_call: TRBV9
d_call: NA
clone_size: few
j_call: TRBJ1-1
cdr3_nt: TGTGCCAGCAGCGTCAGGCCATTCGAGACTGAAGCTTTCTTT
cdr3_aa: CASSVRPFETEAFF

v_call: TRBV5-1
d_call: TRBD2
clone_size: NA
j_call: TRBJ2-1
cdr3_nt: TGCGCCAGCACCATAGCGGGAGGTACATTCAATGAGCAGTTCTTC
cdr3_aa: CASTIAGGTFNEQFF

v_call: TRBV7-2
d_call: TRBD2
clone_size: NA
j_call: TRBJ2-7
cdr3_nt: TGTGCCAGCAGCTCGGGGACTAGAACCTACGAGCAGTACTTC
cdr3_aa: CASSSGTRTYEQYF

v_call: TRBV7-8
d_call: TRBD1
clone_size: many
j_call: TRBJ1-2
cdr3_nt: TGTGCCAGCAGCTTAAGAACCCCGGGACAGGGCGCCGGGGGTAACTATGGCTACACCTTC
cdr3_aa: CASSLRTPGQGAGGNYGYTF

v_call: TRBV19
d_call: NA
clone_size: many
j_call: TRBJ1-5
cdr3_nt: TGTGCCAGTAGTATTCCGGGTCAGCCCCAGCATTTT
cdr3_aa: CASSIPGQPQHF

v_call: TRBV7-2
d_call: TRBD1
clone_size: NA
j_call: TRBJ2-2
cdr3_nt: TGTGCCAGTCTGACAGGGGGCATAAACACCGGGGAGCTGTTTTTT
cdr3_aa: CASLTGGINTGELFF

v_call: TRBV20-1
d_call: NA
clone_size: many
j_call: TRBJ2-1
cdr3_nt: TGCAGTGCTAGAGGATCAACGGGAGCTTCCTACAATGAGCAGTTCTTC
cdr3_aa: CSARGSTGASYNEQFF

v_call: TRBV5-1
d_call: TRBD2
clone_size: NA
j_call: TRBJ2-7
cdr3_nt: TGCGCCAGCAGCACCGGGACTAGCGGGATGGGGCAGTACTTC
cdr3_aa: CASSTGTSGMGQYF

v_call: TRBV18
d_call: NA
clone_size: NA
j_call: TRBJ2-6
cdr3_nt: TGTGCCAGCTCACCATCAACAGGAGCTGGGGCCAACGTCCTGACTTTC
cdr3_aa: CASSPSTGAGANVLTF

v_call: TRBV28
d_call: NA
clone_size: many
j_call: TRBJ2-4
cdr3_nt: TGTGCCAGCAGTTTAACGGGGGCGGCCAAAAACATTCAGTACTTC
cdr3_aa: CASSLTGAAKNIQYF

v_call: TRBV27
d_call: NA
clone_size: NA
j_call: TRBJ2-1
cdr3_nt: TGTGCCAGCAGTAGCGGAGTCTCCTACAATGAGCAGTTCTTC
cdr3_aa: CASSSGVSYNEQFF